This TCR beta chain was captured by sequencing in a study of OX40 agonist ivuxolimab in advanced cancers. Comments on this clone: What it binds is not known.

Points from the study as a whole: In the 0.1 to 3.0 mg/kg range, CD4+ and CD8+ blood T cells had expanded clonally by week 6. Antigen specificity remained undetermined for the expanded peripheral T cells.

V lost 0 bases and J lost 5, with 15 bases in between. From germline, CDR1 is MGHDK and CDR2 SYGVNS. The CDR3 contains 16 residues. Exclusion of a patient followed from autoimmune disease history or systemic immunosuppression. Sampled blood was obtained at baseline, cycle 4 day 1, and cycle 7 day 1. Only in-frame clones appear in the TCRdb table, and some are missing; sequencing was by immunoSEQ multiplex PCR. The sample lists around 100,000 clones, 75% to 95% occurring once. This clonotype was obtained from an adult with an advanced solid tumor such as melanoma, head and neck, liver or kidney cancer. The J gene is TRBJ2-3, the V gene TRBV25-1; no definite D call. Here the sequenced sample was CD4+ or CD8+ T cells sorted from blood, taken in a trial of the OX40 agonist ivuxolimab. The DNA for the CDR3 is TGTGCCAGCAGTGAATATATGACAAAGTCTCAAGATACGCAGTATTTT. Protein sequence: CASSEYMTKSQDTQYF.